This is a list of T cell receptor beta chains from one sample in a study of long-term antiretroviral therapy in people with HIV. Repertoires were generated with immunoSEQ multiplex PCR, while TCRdb's copy carries only in-frame clones and drops some. Altogether around 30,000 clones are present, 90% to 95% being singletons, with the ten largest covering less than 3%. The sequencing here drew on unsorted PBMCs, taken more than 7.1 years after starting antiretroviral therapy. The receptors originated from a middle-aged man with HIV. CDR3s include the opening cysteine and the closing phenylalanine or tryptophan. The D gene is left open where the match is weak. Clone size is shown for a subset of rows, as once, few, many or a class of expanded clone.

V gene,D gene,J gene,clone size,CDR3 protein,CDR3 DNA
TRBV30,NA,TRBJ2-1,NA,CAWGNNEQFF,TGTGCCTGGGGCAACAATGAGCAGTTCTTC
TRBV19,NA,TRBJ1-3,NA,CASSILTGESGNTIYF,TGTGCCAGTAGTATCCTGACGGGAGAGTCTGGAAACACCATATATTTT
TRBV29-1,TRBD2,TRBJ2-7,NA,CSVGGGSSYEQYF,TGCAGCGTTGGGGGGGGAAGCTCCTACGAGCAGTACTTC
TRBV4-1,TRBD2,TRBJ2-3,NA,CASSQDPAGGPMADTQYF,TGCGCCAGCAGCCAAGACCCAGCGGGGGGGCCTATGGCAGATACGCAGTATTTT
TRBV29-1,NA,TRBJ1-1,NA,CSVELSGDRKAFF,TGCAGCGTTGAACTATCGGGGGATAGGAAAGCTTTCTTT
TRBV4-3,NA,TRBJ1-2,NA,CASSQDSNAHFNYGYTF,TGCGCCAGCAGCCAAGATAGTAATGCCCATTTTAACTATGGCTACACCTTC
TRBV5-6,NA,TRBJ1-1,NA,CASSPGDTEAFF,TGTGCCAGCAGCCCAGGGGATACTGAAGCTTTCTTT
TRBV6-7,NA,TRBJ2-3,NA,CASRNGNSTDTQYF,TGTGCCAGCAGAAACGGAAATAGCACAGATACGCAGTATTTT
TRBV19,TRBD2,TRBJ2-4,NA,CASSQPSGGVAKNIQYF,TGTGCCAGTAGCCAACCCAGCGGGGGGGTAGCCAAAAACATTCAGTACTTC
TRBV15,TRBD2,TRBJ2-3,NA,CATSGLAGGIETDTQYF,TGTGCCACCAGCGGCCTCGCGGGGGGCATCGAGACAGATACGCAGTATTTT
TRBV2,TRBD1,TRBJ1-5,NA,CASRGQGNQPQHF,TGTGCCAGCAGGGGACAGGGGAATCAGCCCCAGCATTTT
TRBV9,TRBD2,TRBJ2-7,NA,CASSATSEYYEQYF,TGTGCCAGCAGCGCTACTAGCGAGTACTACGAGCAGTACTTC
TRBV28,TRBD1,TRBJ1-2,NA,CASSLSPGTGDGYTF,TGTGCCAGCAGCCTAAGTCCCGGGACAGGGGATGGCTACACCTTC
TRBV7-2,TRBD1,TRBJ1-1,once,CASSTRWGQGVTEAFF,TGTGCCAGCAGCACAAGATGGGGACAGGGGGTCACTGAAGCTTTCTTT
TRBV11-1,NA,TRBJ1-5,NA,CASSKDLNQPQHF,TGTGCCAGCAGCAAGGACCTCAATCAGCCCCAGCATTTT
TRBV5-1,NA,TRBJ2-3,once,CASSSRDTQYF,TGCGCCAGCAGCAGCAGGGATACGCAGTATTTT
TRBV10-3,NA,TRBJ2-2,NA,CAISNSGRTGELFF,TGTGCCATCAGTAATAGTGGGAGGACCGGGGAGCTGTTTTTT
TRBV5-1,TRBD2,TRBJ2-1,NA,CASSLLANNEQFF,TGCGCCAGCAGCTTACTAGCGAACAATGAGCAGTTCTTC
TRBV6-1,TRBD1,TRBJ2-7,NA,CASSDGDRGFSYEQYF,TGTGCCAGCAGTGACGGGGACAGGGGGTTCTCCTACGAGCAGTACTTC
TRBV5-1,NA,TRBJ2-3,NA,CASSLSGADTQYF,TGCGCCAGCAGCTTGTCAGGCGCAGATACGCAGTATTTT
TRBV19,TRBD2,TRBJ2-1,once,CASILDAGTSGLNEQFF,TGTGCCAGTATTCTCGACGCCGGGACTAGCGGTTTAAATGAGCAGTTCTTC
TRBV9,TRBD2,TRBJ2-3,NA,CASSSSGAGDTQYF,TGTGCCAGCAGCTCTAGCGGGGCTGGAGATACGCAGTATTTT
TRBV18,NA,TRBJ2-4,NA,CASSPPAVEVAKNIQYF,TGTGCCAGCTCACCACCGGCGGTGGAAGTTGCCAAAAACATTCAGTACTTC
TRBV4-3,NA,TRBJ2-7,NA,CASSQDRVGSSYEQYF,TGCGCCAGCAGCCAAGATAGGGTTGGTAGCTCCTACGAGCAGTACTTC
TRBV2,NA,TRBJ1-5,NA,CASSAQASNQPQHF,TGTGCCAGCAGTGCGCAGGCTAGCAATCAGCCCCAGCATTTT
TRBV19,NA,TRBJ1-6,NA,CASSPRVLNSPLHF,TGTGCCAGTAGTCCCCGGGTCCTTAATTCACCCCTCCACTTT
TRBV7-9,NA,TRBJ2-7,NA,CASSVDGPYEQYF,TGTGCCAGCAGCGTGGACGGACCCTACGAGCAGTACTTC
TRBV6-6,NA,TRBJ2-2,NA,CASKRRQADTGELFF,TGTGCCAGCAAACGAAGACAGGCGGACACCGGGGAGCTGTTTTTT
TRBV27,TRBD2,TRBJ2-7,NA,CASSFLAGDYEQYF,TGTGCCAGCAGTTTTCTAGCGGGGGACTACGAGCAGTACTTC
TRBV5-6,TRBD2,TRBJ2-7,NA,CASSLNPGVAGTYEQYF,TGTGCCAGCAGCTTGAATCCGGGGGTAGCGGGTACCTACGAGCAGTACTTC
TRBV19,NA,TRBJ2-7,once,CASKEAGSSSYEQYF,TGTGCCAGTAAGGAGGCGGGGTCCAGCTCCTACGAGCAGTACTTC
TRBV27,NA,TRBJ2-7,once,CASSWGDEQYF,TGTGCCAGCAGTTGGGGGGACGAGCAGTACTTC
TRBV2,NA,TRBJ2-1,few,CASGLASYNEQFF,TGTGCCAGCGGGCTAGCCTCCTACAATGAGCAGTTCTTC
TRBV6-9,NA,TRBJ1-6,NA,CASRPPGASPLHF,TGTGCCAGCAGGCCCCCGGGAGCTTCACCCCTCCACTTT
TRBV29-1,TRBD2,TRBJ2-1,NA,CSVIGLAGPNYNEQFF,TGCAGCGTCATTGGACTAGCGGGGCCCAACTACAATGAGCAGTTCTTC